Here is one T cell receptor (beta chain) with its context. The sample belongs to a study of tumor T cells in aggressive B-cell lymphoma. The germline CDR1 and CDR2 sequences are SGDLS and YYNGEE. CDR3 length equals 15 residues. The germline V and J ends were trimmed by 0 bases and 0 bases, with 7 bases remaining between them. The assay was immunoSEQ multiplex PCR, and TCRdb's table has in-frame clones only and misses some. The data contain about 3,300 clones, around 86% of them seen just once; the ten biggest clones take up roughly 6.2%. The sample consisted of tumor tissue. This sequence originates from an adult with diffuse large B cell lymphoma. V is TRBV9 and J is TRBJ2-1; unclear D gene. The CDR3 bases are TGTGCCAGCAGCGTAGCCGAGAGCTCCTACAATGAGCAGTTCTTC. Its translation: CASSVAESSYNEQFF.